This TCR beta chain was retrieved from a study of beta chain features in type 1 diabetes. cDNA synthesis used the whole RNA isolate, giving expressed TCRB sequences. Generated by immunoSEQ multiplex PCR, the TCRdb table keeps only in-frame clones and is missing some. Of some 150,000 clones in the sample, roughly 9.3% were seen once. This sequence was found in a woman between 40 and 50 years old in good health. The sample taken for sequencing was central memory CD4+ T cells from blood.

The CDR3 sequence: CASEVDRNTEAFF. DNA for the CDR3: TGCGCCAGCGAAGTCGACAGGAACACTGAAGCTTTCTTT. V gene TRBV10-2 combines with J gene TRBJ1-1, with D perhaps matching TRBD1 (5 bases). The CDR3 covers 13 residues. Trimming left V 8 bases short and J 1 base short, with 11 bases between. Germline V gene data show CDR1 as WSHSY and CDR2 as SAAADI.